This TCR beta chain was sequenced during a study of spatial heterogeneity in lung cancer. The CDR3 length is 12 residues. V was trimmed by 4 bases and J by 4 bases, leaving 11 bases between them. Germline CDR1 and CDR2: DFQATT and SNEGSKA (reference sequence). As concerns this clonotype: Since the library was made to target alpha chains, this beta chain is a stray read and its abundance is not meaningful.

The time point denotes: sample taken at primary tumor resection. The authors sequenced whole RNA from tumor, nontumor lung or frozen PBMC without sorting. From the 5' RACE reads, TCRdb called clonotypes with MiXCR, one entry per CDR3 protein. Of thousands of distinct CDR3 sequences listed, 7.5% to 10% are singletons. The gene calls are TRBV20-1 and TRBJ2-7, with D maybe TRBD2 (5 bases). The clonotype comes from a male donor with early-stage non-small cell lung cancer. Sample: PBMCs, taken at surgery. In DNA, the CDR3 is TGCAGTGCTACCCCTCGGGGTTACGAGCAGTACTTC. Translated, it gives CSATPRGYEQYF.